This T cell receptor (beta chain) was sequenced in a study of T cell clonotyping in hematopoietic cell transplantation. On the study more broadly: Recipients' pretransplant samples followed cytoreduction. Whole-study findings and limits: Few recipient clonotypes overlapped donors; over 95% were de novo at given depth.

As for this clone: Its matching antigen is unknown.

Specified time point: recipient sample about 28 days before transplant, after cytoreduction. The CDR3 is 14 amino acids. Between the trimmed V and J ends, which lost 5 bases and 0 bases, there was a span of 8 bases. CDR1 and CDR2 (germline): SGHTA, FQGNSA. Using immunoSEQ multiplex PCR, the repertoire was profiled, and TCRdb retains in-frame clones only, with some absent. The profile covers tens of thousands of clones, with approximately 81% appearing a single time and about 2.8% taken by the ten largest. This TCR was recovered from a man in his sixties with acute myeloid leukemia. Some clones in this sample may be carry-over from other donors' samples. The chain couples TRBV7-2 to TRBJ1-5; D uncertain. The sample consisted of peripheral blood mononuclear cells, taken before stem cell transplant. CDR3 bases: TGTGCCAGCAGCCCTTCTAATAGCAATCAGCCCCAGCATTTT. Its translation is CASSPSNSNQPQHF.